The rows below give T cell receptor beta chains drawn from one sample of a study of T cells in Graves' hyperthyroidism and ophthalmopathy. TCRdb called the multiplex PCR reads again in MiXCR, with one record for every CDR3 protein. The sample yields a few hundred thousand distinct CDR3 sequences, approximately 14% seen once. Specimen: blood. The receptors here all came from a woman under 40 with Graves' hyperthyroidism. The CDR3 runs from the conserved cysteine through the conserved F or W. D genes are given only for firm matches. Clone size appears in some rows only: once, few, many, or a class for an expanded clone.

v_gene: TRBV5-5; j_gene: TRBJ2-2; d_gene: TRBD2; abundance: -; CDR3nt: TGTGCCAGCAGCTTGATAGCGGGAGGTGCCGGGGAGCTGTTTTTT; CDR3aa: CASSLIAGGAGELFF
v_gene: TRBV19; j_gene: TRBJ1-5; d_gene: TRBD1; abundance: -; CDR3nt: TGTGCCAGTAGTAGCCGGACAGGGGGCGCGAGCAATCAGCCCCAGCATTTT; CDR3aa: CASSSRTGGASNQPQHF
v_gene: TRBV3-1; j_gene: TRBJ1-4; d_gene: TRBD1; abundance: many; CDR3nt: TGTGCCAGCAGCCAAGAGGGACAGGTAGTGGGAGAAAAACTGTTTTTT; CDR3aa: CASSQEGQVVGEKLFF
v_gene: TRBV7-9; j_gene: TRBJ2-4; d_gene: -; abundance: -; CDR3nt: TGTGCCAGCAGCTTAGACGGGAGAGCCAAAAACATTCAGTACTTC; CDR3aa: CASSLDGRAKNIQYF
v_gene: TRBV24-1; j_gene: TRBJ2-3; d_gene: TRBD2; abundance: many; CDR3nt: TGTGCCACCAGTGATTCGAGCGGGAGGGGGACAGATACGCAGTATTTT; CDR3aa: CATSDSSGRGTDTQYF
v_gene: TRBV7-8; j_gene: TRBJ1-5; d_gene: -; abundance: many; CDR3nt: TGTGCCAGCAGTATCAGGGATAATCAGCCCCAGCATTTT; CDR3aa: CASSIRDNQPQHF
v_gene: TRBV27; j_gene: TRBJ1-2; d_gene: -; abundance: many; CDR3nt: TGTGCCAGCAGTTTACCGGGCTATGGCTACACCTTC; CDR3aa: CASSLPGYGYTF
v_gene: TRBV2; j_gene: TRBJ2-2; d_gene: TRBD2; abundance: many; CDR3nt: TGTGCCAGCACCGACGGACTAGCGGGATACACCGGGGAGCTGTTTTTT; CDR3aa: CASTDGLAGYTGELFF
v_gene: TRBV9; j_gene: TRBJ1-1; d_gene: TRBD1; abundance: few; CDR3nt: TGTGCCAGCAGCGTAGGACAGGGGCTCAGCACTGAAGCTTTCTTT; CDR3aa: CASSVGQGLSTEAFF
v_gene: TRBV20-1; j_gene: TRBJ2-2; d_gene: -; abundance: -; CDR3nt: TGCAGTGCTAGCCATAACACCGGGGAGCTGTTTTTT; CDR3aa: CSASHNTGELFF
v_gene: TRBV28; j_gene: TRBJ2-5; d_gene: TRBD1; abundance: many; CDR3nt: TGTGCCAGCAGCTCCGGACAGGGGGCTTGGGAGACCCAGTACTTC; CDR3aa: CASSSGQGAWETQYF
v_gene: TRBV7-9; j_gene: TRBJ2-7; d_gene: -; abundance: many; CDR3nt: TGTGCCAGCAGCTTAGCGGGCGGGACGGTCGAGCAGTACTTC; CDR3aa: CASSLAGGTVEQYF
v_gene: TRBV30; j_gene: TRBJ2-1; d_gene: TRBD2; abundance: many; CDR3nt: TGTGCCTGGAGTGTAGGAGCGGGAGTAGCCTACAATGAGCAGTTCTTC; CDR3aa: CAWSVGAGVAYNEQFF
v_gene: TRBV15; j_gene: TRBJ2-5; d_gene: TRBD2; abundance: few; CDR3nt: TGTGCCACCAGCAGACCAGGACTAGAGGAGACCCAGTACTTC; CDR3aa: CATSRPGLEETQYF
v_gene: TRBV12-3/TRBV12-4; j_gene: TRBJ2-1; d_gene: TRBD1; abundance: many; CDR3nt: TGTGCCAGCACCCTGGGACAGCTCGACGGTGAGCAGTTCTTC; CDR3aa: CASTLGQLDGEQFF
v_gene: TRBV12-3/TRBV12-4; j_gene: TRBJ2-3; d_gene: TRBD2; abundance: many; CDR3nt: TGTGCCAGCAGTTTTAGCGGGAGTGGCACAGATACGCAGTATTTT; CDR3aa: CASSFSGSGTDTQYF
v_gene: TRBV7-4; j_gene: TRBJ2-1; d_gene: TRBD1; abundance: many; CDR3nt: TGTGCCAGCAGCTTGGACAGGGTTTTCTACAATGAGCAGTTCTTC; CDR3aa: CASSLDRVFYNEQFF
v_gene: TRBV2; j_gene: TRBJ2-7; d_gene: -; abundance: many; CDR3nt: TGTGCCAGCAGTGTTCAATACGAGCAGTACTTC; CDR3aa: CASSVQYEQYF
v_gene: TRBV6-2/TRBV6-3; j_gene: TRBJ2-1; d_gene: -; abundance: few; CDR3nt: TGTGCCAGCAGTTACTCGAGCTACAGGGTAACGTTCTTC; CDR3aa: CASSYSSYRVTFF
v_gene: TRBV3-1; j_gene: TRBJ2-1; d_gene: -; abundance: -; CDR3nt: TGTGCCAGCAGCCAAGACTGGGGGCTAGTAAGCTACAATGAGCAGTTCTTC; CDR3aa: CASSQDWGLVSYNEQFF
v_gene: TRBV12-3/TRBV12-4; j_gene: TRBJ2-6; d_gene: TRBD2; abundance: -; CDR3nt: TGTGCCAGCATGGGAGGGACCGGGGCCAACGTCCTGACTTTC; CDR3aa: CASMGGTGANVLTF
v_gene: TRBV19; j_gene: TRBJ1-4; d_gene: TRBD1; abundance: -; CDR3nt: TGTGCCAGCCAGCCCCCTTTGAGCGTTTTAGGGGACAGGGGCGAAAAACTGTTTTTT; CDR3aa: CASQPPLSVLGDRGEKLFF
v_gene: TRBV10-3; j_gene: TRBJ2-2; d_gene: -; abundance: many; CDR3nt: TGTGCCACCACCCCCGCTGCTGTTAACACCGGGGAGCTGTTTTTT; CDR3aa: CATTPAAVNTGELFF
v_gene: TRBV29-1; j_gene: TRBJ2-1; d_gene: TRBD2; abundance: -; CDR3nt: TGCAGCGTTGCGTTGCTAGCGGGAGTTGAGCAGTTCTTC; CDR3aa: CSVALLAGVEQFF
v_gene: TRBV6-1; j_gene: TRBJ2-5; d_gene: TRBD2; abundance: many; CDR3nt: TGTGCCAGCAGTAAGCTGTGGACTAGTGGGGGAGAGACCCAGTACTTC; CDR3aa: CASSKLWTSGGETQYF
v_gene: TRBV5-6; j_gene: TRBJ2-3; d_gene: TRBD2; abundance: few; CDR3nt: TGTGCCAGCAGCCCGCCGGGACTAGCTATCACAGATACGCAGTATTTT; CDR3aa: CASSPPGLAITDTQYF
v_gene: TRBV20-1; j_gene: TRBJ1-5; d_gene: -; abundance: -; CDR3nt: TGCAGTGCTGCAGGGGTGCTCAATCAGCCCCAGCATTTT; CDR3aa: CSAAGVLNQPQHF
v_gene: TRBV5-5; j_gene: TRBJ2-3; d_gene: -; abundance: many; CDR3nt: TGTGCCAGCAGCTTAATTCAGCTCACAGATACGCAGTATTTT; CDR3aa: CASSLIQLTDTQYF
v_gene: TRBV5-1; j_gene: TRBJ2-1; d_gene: TRBD1; abundance: few; CDR3nt: TGCGCCAGCAGCCCCTCGACAGGGAGTTACAATGAGCAGTTCTTC; CDR3aa: CASSPSTGSYNEQFF
v_gene: TRBV20-1; j_gene: TRBJ1-5; d_gene: -; abundance: many; CDR3nt: TGCAGTGCTAGCGGCAGAAATCAGCCCCAGCATTTT; CDR3aa: CSASGRNQPQHF
v_gene: TRBV27; j_gene: TRBJ1-5; d_gene: -; abundance: many; CDR3nt: TGTGCCAGCAGTTACGGACGCAATCAGCCCCAGCATTTT; CDR3aa: CASSYGRNQPQHF
v_gene: TRBV6-1; j_gene: TRBJ1-1; d_gene: -; abundance: many; CDR3nt: TGTGCCAGCAGTTCTAGGGCCCCTGGGACTGAAGCTTTCTTT; CDR3aa: CASSSRAPGTEAFF
v_gene: TRBV7-9; j_gene: TRBJ2-5; d_gene: -; abundance: -; CDR3nt: TGTGCCAGCAGCTTCCAACGGGACCGGATGTACTTC; CDR3aa: CASSFQRDRMYF
v_gene: TRBV3-1; j_gene: TRBJ2-7; d_gene: TRBD2; abundance: many; CDR3nt: TGTGCCAGCAGCCAGGCGCTAGCGGGAAACTACGAGCAGTACTTC; CDR3aa: CASSQALAGNYEQYF
v_gene: TRBV12-3/TRBV12-4; j_gene: TRBJ1-6; d_gene: TRBD1; abundance: many; CDR3nt: TGTGCCAGCAGTTTTACGACAGGGGGCTATAATTCACCCCTCCACTTT; CDR3aa: CASSFTTGGYNSPLHF
v_gene: TRBV18; j_gene: TRBJ2-7; d_gene: TRBD1; abundance: many; CDR3nt: TGTGCCAGCTCACTCGGGACAGGGGAGGCCTACGAGCAGTACTTC; CDR3aa: CASSLGTGEAYEQYF
v_gene: TRBV7-2; j_gene: TRBJ2-3; d_gene: -; abundance: few; CDR3nt: TGTGCCAGCAGCTGGGGGGGACAGTCTGATACGCAGTATTTT; CDR3aa: CASSWGGQSDTQYF
v_gene: TRBV6-1; j_gene: TRBJ1-2; d_gene: TRBD1; abundance: -; CDR3nt: TGTGCCAGCAGAGCCTCGGGACAGGGGGCGCTCGGCTACACCTTC; CDR3aa: CASRASGQGALGYTF
v_gene: TRBV6-1; j_gene: TRBJ1-1; d_gene: -; abundance: many; CDR3nt: TGTGCCAGCACTTTAGGTCCTAACACTGAAGCTTTCTTT; CDR3aa: CASTLGPNTEAFF
v_gene: TRBV24-1; j_gene: TRBJ2-1; d_gene: TRBD1; abundance: -; CDR3nt: TGTGCCACCAGTGATGAGGGGGCTTGGTACAATGAGCAGTTCTTC; CDR3aa: CATSDEGAWYNEQFF
v_gene: TRBV20-1; j_gene: TRBJ2-7; d_gene: -; abundance: -; CDR3nt: TGCAGTGCTAGACCGGGCTTAGCGGTCGCCTACGAGCAGTACTTC; CDR3aa: CSARPGLAVAYEQYF
v_gene: TRBV4-2; j_gene: TRBJ2-1; d_gene: TRBD2; abundance: few; CDR3nt: TGTGCCAGCAGCCCATCAAGACTAGCGGAATTATACAATGAGCAGTTCTTC; CDR3aa: CASSPSRLAELYNEQFF
v_gene: TRBV3-1; j_gene: TRBJ2-7; d_gene: TRBD2; abundance: many; CDR3nt: TGTGCCAGCAGCCCTAGGAGCGGGAGCTCCTACGAGCAGTACTTC; CDR3aa: CASSPRSGSSYEQYF
v_gene: TRBV13; j_gene: TRBJ2-3; d_gene: -; abundance: -; CDR3nt: TGTGCCAGCAGGAAGGGACTTCTTGACGTAGGAGATACGCAGTATTTT; CDR3aa: CASRKGLLDVGDTQYF
v_gene: TRBV27; j_gene: TRBJ2-2; d_gene: -; abundance: many; CDR3nt: TGTGCCAGCAGTCCGGGAGTAACGAACAGGGAGCTGTTTTTT; CDR3aa: CASSPGVTNRELFF
v_gene: TRBV18; j_gene: TRBJ1-1; d_gene: -; abundance: many; CDR3nt: TGTGCCAGCTCACCGGTTACCGTGGTTCGGGGTGGGAGCACTGAAGCTTTCTTT; CDR3aa: CASSPVTVVRGGSTEAFF
v_gene: TRBV6-2/TRBV6-3; j_gene: TRBJ2-5; d_gene: TRBD2; abundance: few; CDR3nt: TGTGCCAGCACCACCCGCCAGACTAGCGGGAGGGTGGTTAAAGAGACCCAGTACTTC; CDR3aa: CASTTRQTSGRVVKETQYF